The clone carrying this T cell receptor (beta chain) was seen at least ten times. Its target is not known. The data were obtained in a study of molecular identifiers for immune sequencing clone quantification. TCRdb analysed the PCR reads with MiXCR anew, one entry per CDR3 protein. The table records some 91,000 distinct CDR3 sequences, 24% of them present only once. Unmatched junction bases numbered 7, after V lost 5 bases and J lost 3 bases. This CDR3 has 14 amino acids. The germline V gene has CDR1 SEHNR and CDR2 FQNEAQ (reference sequence). Whole-study findings and limits: The study found clones above 20 RNA copies held over 97% of effector molecules and under 1% in naive cells.

The rearrangement joins TRBV7-9 to TRBJ2-7, with 7 positions matching TRBD2. Sequencing was carried out using naive CD8+ T cells from blood, with Jurkat cell RNA spiked in. Subset here: FACS-sorted CD8+CD4-CCR7+CD45RA+ naive T cells. The clonotype comes from a human donor in good health. Some libraries in this study had Jurkat cell RNA spiked in. For the CDR3, the DNA is TGTGCCAGCAGCCAGGGCACGGGAGGCTACGAGCAGTACTTC. This encodes CASSQGTGGYEQYF.